The rows below give T cell receptor beta chains drawn from one sample of a study of cytomegalovirus exposure and HLA in healthy donors. This table comes from immunoSEQ multiplex PCR, and its TCRdb copy is limited to in-frame clones, with some not included. The table has about 76,000 clones, under 85% seen once. Sequences were obtained from PBMCs. The receptors here all came from a woman in her forties in good health and CMV-seropositive. CDR3s include the opening cysteine and the closing phenylalanine or tryptophan. The D gene is left open where the match is weak. Some rows have no size entry. The others give once, few or many, or a class for an expanded clone.

>NA|TRBJ1-1|TRBV5-1|NA
TGCGCCAGCAGCTTTGGATCAAACAGAGACAATGCTGAAGCTTTCTTT
CASSFGSNRDNAEAFF
>TRBD2|TRBJ2-1|TRBV6-5|NA
TGTGCCAGCAGCAGTATAGCGGGAGGTCGGAATGAGCAGTTCTTC
CASSSIAGGRNEQFF
>NA|TRBJ2-7|TRBV30|NA
TGTGCCTGGAGTACGACAAGCAAATTCTCCTACGAGCAGTACTTC
CAWSTTSKFSYEQYF
>TRBD1|TRBJ1-2|TRBV6-6|NA
TGTGCCAGCAGTTACACCGGGACAGGGAGGGTCTATGGCTACACCTTC
CASSYTGTGRVYGYTF
>NA|TRBJ2-7|TRBV19|NA
TGTGCCAGTAGCACCCATAGGGGGAGCGAGCAGTACTTC
CASSTHRGSEQYF
>TRBD2|TRBJ2-3|TRBV2|NA
TGTGCCAGCAGTGAAGGCTGGACTAGCGGAGATACGCAGTATTTT
CASSEGWTSGDTQYF
>TRBD2|TRBJ2-1|TRBV4-1|NA
TGCGCCAGCAGCCCGGTGACTAGCGCTGAGCAGTTCTTC
CASSPVTSAEQFF
>TRBD1|TRBJ1-6|TRBV7-9|NA
TGTGCCAGCAGCTTGGTAGGGACAGAGAATTCACCCCTCCACTTT
CASSLVGTENSPLHF
>NA|TRBJ1-2|TRBV4-1|few
TGCGCCAGCAGCCAAGTCCCGCGGGGTGACTATGGCTACACCTTC
CASSQVPRGDYGYTF
>NA|TRBJ2-2|TRBV9|NA
TGTGCCAGCAGCGTAGCTGGGGGCACTGGGGAGCTGTTTTTT
CASSVAGGTGELFF
>TRBD2|TRBJ2-1|TRBV29-1|NA
TGCAGCGTTTGGGGGGCTAGCGGGACCCAATTCCATGAGCAGTTCTTC
CSVWGASGTQFHEQFF
>NA|TRBJ1-4|TRBV12-5|NA
TGTGCTAGTGGTTTAGGGGGTTCGGCTGAAAAACTGTTTTTT
CASGLGGSAEKLFF
>TRBD2|TRBJ2-7|TRBV13|NA
TGTGCCAGCAGCTTAAAAGCGGGAGTGATGGTGGAGCAGTACTTC
CASSLKAGVMVEQYF
>TRBD1|TRBJ2-7|TRBV19|few
TGTGCCAGTAGTACCGGGACAGGAACGGGCGAGCAGTACTTC
CASSTGTGTGEQYF
>TRBD2|TRBJ2-7|TRBV7-2|NA
TGTGCCAGCAGCTTATCCGGACTAGCGGTCTCCTACGAGCAGTACTTC
CASSLSGLAVSYEQYF
>NA|TRBJ1-2|TRBV15|NA
TGTGCCACCAAAAGAGATCAGGGGAACTATGGCTACACCTTC
CATKRDQGNYGYTF
>NA|TRBJ1-1|TRBV7-2|NA
TGTGCCAGCAGCGTTTTTAGGAGTAGCACTGAAGCTTTCTTT
CASSVFRSSTEAFF
>NA|TRBJ2-7|TRBV6-5|NA
TGCGCCAGCAGCCCAGCGGGTACCAGCACCTACGAGCAGTACTTC
CASSPAGTSTYEQYF
>NA|TRBJ1-1|TRBV6-6|few
TGTGCCAGCAGTCGGGGTGTAGAGACTGAAGCTTTCTTT
CASSRGVETEAFF
>TRBD2|TRBJ2-1|TRBV7-9|NA
TGTGCCAGCAGCCTCTCAGTAGCGGGAATTTTCGATGAGCAGTTCTTC
CASSLSVAGIFDEQFF
>TRBD1|TRBJ1-4|TRBV5-4|many
TGTGCCAGCAGCATTGGACAGGGCGGTAATGAAAAACTGTTTTTT
CASSIGQGGNEKLFF
>TRBD2|TRBJ2-5|TRBV27|few
TGTGCCAGCAGTTACGGGACTAGCCGAGGCGAGACCCAGTACTTC
CASSYGTSRGETQYF
>TRBD2|TRBJ2-1|TRBV27|NA
TGTGCCAGCAGTTTTTCCGCGGGAGGGAACAATGAGCAGTTCTTC
CASSFSAGGNNEQFF
>TRBD1|TRBJ2-3|TRBV7-8|NA
TGTGCCAGCAGCCAAAGGCGACAGGGGACGCAGTATTTT
CASSQRRQGTQYF
>NA|TRBJ1-1|TRBV7-2|NA
TGTGCCAGCACCCTTACCCCGGGTCCATCCACTGAAGCTTTCTTT
CASTLTPGPSTEAFF
>TRBD2|TRBJ2-1|TRBV5-8|NA
TGTGCCGGTCGAGCGGGACGACACAATGAGCAGTTCTTC
CAGRAGRHNEQFF
>TRBD1|TRBJ2-3|TRBV4-2|NA
TGTGCCAGCAGCCAGGAGCGGACAGGGACCGATACGCAGTATTTT
CASSQERTGTDTQYF
>NA|TRBJ1-5|TRBV19|few
TGTGCCAGTACAATGACAGGAGCGACGAATCAGCCCCAGCATTTT
CASTMTGATNQPQHF
>NA|TRBJ2-1|TRBV11-3|NA
TGTGCCAGCAGCTCCTACCAAACCTCCTACAATGAGCAGTTCTTC
CASSSYQTSYNEQFF
>NA|TRBJ1-4|TRBV5-4|NA
TGTGCCAGCAGCTTGAGCGAAGGGAGCGAAAAACTGTTTTTT
CASSLSEGSEKLFF
>NA|TRBJ2-5|TRBV4-1|NA
TGCGCCAGCAGCCAAGATTCCGGGGTCCAAGAGACCCAGTACTTC
CASSQDSGVQETQYF
>NA|TRBJ1-1|TRBV28|NA
TGTGCCAGCAGCCAAGGGGTTAACACTGAAGCTTTCTTT
CASSQGVNTEAFF
>TRBD2|TRBJ2-7|TRBV10-3|NA
TGTGCCATCAGTGAGCCAGCGGGACTTCTCGAGCAGTACTTC
CAISEPAGLLEQYF
>TRBD1|TRBJ1-5|TRBV4-3|NA
TGCGCCAGCAGCCAAGATCATGGACAGGGTCTCAATCAGCCCCAGCATTTT
CASSQDHGQGLNQPQHF
>TRBD2|TRBJ2-7|TRBV5-3|NA
TGTGCCAGAACCTCTCGGGGGACTAGCGGGATCGACGAGCAGTACTTC
CARTSRGTSGIDEQYF
>TRBD1|TRBJ1-2|TRBV27|NA
TGTGCCAGCAGTAGACAGGGACTGGAGGTTGGCTACACCTTC
CASSRQGLEVGYTF
>NA|TRBJ1-5|TRBV7-9|few
TGTGCCAGCAGCTTGGAGGGCCATCAGCCCCAGCATTTT
CASSLEGHQPQHF
>TRBD1|TRBJ1-6|TRBV2|NA
TGTGCCAGCAAACGGGACAGGGCCTATTCACCCCTCCACTTT
CASKRDRAYSPLHF
>TRBD2|TRBJ2-1|TRBV5-1|NA
TGCGCCAGCAGCTGGGGGCCCACTAGCGGGGGGGCAGCTGAGCAGTTCTTC
CASSWGPTSGGAAEQFF
>NA|TRBJ2-5|TRBV29-1|NA
TGCAGCGTTGAAACGGCAGGCCTCTCCCAAGAGACCCAGTACTTC
CSVETAGLSQETQYF
>TRBD1|TRBJ1-1|TRBV13|NA
TGTGCCAGCAGCGCCCGGGACAGGGAAGCTTTCTTT
CASSARDREAFF
>NA|TRBJ2-7|TRBV28|NA
TGTGCCAGCAGTTTCGCGCTTCTCGAGCAGTACTTC
CASSFALLEQYF
>NA|TRBJ1-1|TRBV9|NA
TGTGCCAGCAGCGTAACGGGGAACACTGAAGCTTTCTTT
CASSVTGNTEAFF
>NA|TRBJ1-5|TRBV2|NA
TGTGCCAGCGCCTGGGGTGTAGGGGTTCAGCCCCAGCATTTT
CASAWGVGVQPQHF
>TRBD1|TRBJ1-5|TRBV4-1|NA
TGCGCCAGTAGTCAGGGGGCTTATAGCAATCAGCCCCAGCATTTT
CASSQGAYSNQPQHF
>NA|TRBJ1-4|TRBV6-1|NA
TGTGCCAGCAGTGAAGTTTATCCCTCCGATGAAAAACTGTTTTTT
CASSEVYPSDEKLFF
>NA|TRBJ2-3|TRBV14|once
TGTGCCAGCAGCCAAGATCTAGTCTCAGATACGCAGTATTTT
CASSQDLVSDTQYF
>NA|TRBJ1-1|TRBV7-8|few
TGTGCCAGCAGCTTACAGGGCCTTCACACTGAAGCTTTCTTT
CASSLQGLHTEAFF
>TRBD1|TRBJ1-1|TRBV6-5|once
TGTGCCAGCAGAAAACAGGGGGCCACTGAAGCTTTCTTT
CASRKQGATEAFF
>TRBD2|TRBJ2-7|TRBV29-1|few
TGCAACGTCCAGGGGCGGACTAGCGGGGGCTCGAAAGAGCAGTACTTC
CNVQGRTSGGSKEQYF
>TRBD1|TRBJ1-1|TRBV27|NA
TGTGCCAGCCGTAAGGGAACAGGGGCCATGAACACTGAAGCTTTCTTT
CASRKGTGAMNTEAFF
>TRBD1|TRBJ2-1|TRBV4-1|once
TGCGCCAGCAGCCAACTGGGGACAGGGGTAAATGAGCAGTTCTTC
CASSQLGTGVNEQFF